This T cell receptor (beta chain) emerged from a study of metastatic and nonmetastatic thyroid tumors. For the study at large: For malignant and benign thyroid patients, tumor or nodule tissue and blood were the sources whose repertoires were compared. Overall study results and limits: Significantly higher TCR beta diversity was reportedly seen in malignant thyroid tumors than benign nodules, in blood and tumor.

Original analysis: Building a distant-metastasis classifier for papillary thyroid cancer drew on CDR3 differences across clinicopathological groups. TCRdb reassembled clones from the PCR reads with MiXCR. The authors' filters were not applied to this entry. The table has some 34,000 clones, over 15% seen once; the top ten hold over 4%. This CDR3 is built from 13 residues. V lost 3 bases and J lost 1, with 7 bases in between. CDR1 is DFQATT, CDR2 SNEGSKA, per germline (reference sequence). Ten or more counts support this clone. The antigen is unknown. Thyroid surgery took place with no prior treatment in any patient.

Source material: blood. This chain uses TRBV20-1 with TRBJ1-5; D not resolved. The TCR sequence derives from a female donor with papillary thyroid cancer or a benign thyroid nodule (not recorded which). Some clones in this sample may be carry-over from other donors' samples. The CDR3 DNA reads as TGCAGTGCTAGCAAAGGGAGCAATCAGCCCCAGCATTTT. Translated: CSASKGSNQPQHF.